This record covers a single T cell receptor (beta chain). Antigen unknown. These data originate in a study of cytomegalovirus exposure and HLA in healthy donors. General study results and limits: Rare sequences made up most TCRs, while some public TCRs were found in many donors. A classifier reportedly called cytomegalovirus status with high sensitivity and specificity.

J lost 0 bases, V lost 0 bases, and 3 bases had no gene match. CDR3 length: 17 residues. The V gene's germline CDR1 is SGDLS and CDR2 YYNGEE. Sequencing used immunoSEQ multiplex PCR; TCRdb keeps in-frame clones, though not all of them. The profile shows 100,000 to 120,000 clones, approximately 90% of them singletons. The chain combines TRBV9 with TRBJ2-6, with TRBD1 matching 7 bases. Sequencing was done on a sample of PBMCs. The TCR originated in a woman younger than 45 in good health and CMV-seropositive. The CDR3 sequence: CASSVGGQFSGANVLTF. CDR3 sequence (DNA): TGTGCCAGCAGCGTAGGGGGACAGTTCTCTGGGGCCAACGTCCTGACTTTC.